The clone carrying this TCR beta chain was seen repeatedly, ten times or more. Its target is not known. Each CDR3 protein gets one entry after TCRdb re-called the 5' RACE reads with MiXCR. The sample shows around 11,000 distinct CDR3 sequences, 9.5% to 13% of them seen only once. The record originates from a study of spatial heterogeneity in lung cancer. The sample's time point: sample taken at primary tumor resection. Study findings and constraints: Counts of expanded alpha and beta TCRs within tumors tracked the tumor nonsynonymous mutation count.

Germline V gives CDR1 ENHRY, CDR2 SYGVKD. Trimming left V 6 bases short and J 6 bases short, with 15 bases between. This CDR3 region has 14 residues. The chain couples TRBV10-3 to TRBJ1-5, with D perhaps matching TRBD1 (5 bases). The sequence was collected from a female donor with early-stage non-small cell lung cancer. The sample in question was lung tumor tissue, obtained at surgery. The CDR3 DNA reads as TGTGCCATCAGCGGAGGGGATCGGGGTCAGCCCCAGCATTTT. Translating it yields CAISGGDRGQPQHF.